One and the same sample provided the 7 T cell receptor beta chains below, sequenced in a study of regulatory T cells in long-lasting Graves disease. Researchers made TCR beta libraries by using iRepertoire HTBI primers and running Arm-PCR on CDR3 regions. TCRdb fed the multiplex PCR reads into MiXCR, producing one record per CDR3 protein. This repertoire shows about 400,000 distinct CDR3 sequences, under 25% found once; its top ten account for more than 20%. Time point in this sample: persistent/refractory GD, antithyroid drugs over 5 years with positive TRAb. Generation of the TCR library employed RNA extracted from PBMCs. This specimen was peripheral blood mononuclear cells (PBMCs), taken when the disease was refractory, from a patient treated with antithyroid drugs. The receptors shown here come from a female donor with Graves disease.

The rearrangement links TRBV6-9 to TRBJ1-6, with D uncertain. The CDR3 contains 15 residues. Looked up from germline, CDR1 is MNHGY and CDR2 is SVAAGI. Deletions cut 4 bases from V and 5 bases from J, with 12 bases between. The CDR3 is CASSFPSLNNSPLHF. The CDR3 DNA follows: TGTGCCAGCAGTTTTCCATCCCTTAATAATTCACCCCTCCACTTT.

A single count supports this clonotype. V gene TRBV7-2 combines with J gene TRBJ2-1, with a tentative D call TRBD2 (5 bases). CDR1 and CDR2 (germline): SGHTA, FQGNSA. This CDR3 is built from 12 residues. Trimming took 5 bases from V and 6 from J, leaving 8 bases between them. For the CDR3, the DNA is TGTGCCAGCAGCCCGCGGGCCAATGAGCAGTTCTTC. This sequence encodes CASSPRANEQFF.

About this clonotype: This may be a read error, as it is one base from a much larger clone. The final CDR3 position lacks the conserved phenylalanine or tryptophan, pointing to a likely read error. The chain is built from TRBV12-3 or TRBV12-4 and TRBJ2-5; TRBD2 agrees at 7 bases. Trimming at V came to 7 bases and at J to 0 bases, leaving 2 bases not matched to a gene. The CDR3 is 13 amino acids. The CDR3 DNA sequence: TGTGCCAGCAAGCGGGGAGACCAAGAGACCCAGTACCTC. It yields the protein CASKRGDQETQYL.

The V call is TRBV11-2, the J call TRBJ2-3, with D possibly being TRBD2 (6 bases). V was cut by 5 bases and J by 0 bases, with 9 bases left in between. This CDR3 contains 14 residues. Germline assignment: CDR1 SGHAT and CDR2 FQNNGV. The CDR3 is CASSHLASTDTQYF. The DNA of the CDR3 is TGTGCCAGCAGCCACCTAGCGAGCACAGATACGCAGTATTTT.

The rearrangement links TRBV30 to TRBJ2-5; the D is unclear. V was shortened by 7 bases and J by 7 bases, with 25 bases between the two germline ends. The CDR3 length is 15 residues. The V gene's germline CDR1 is GTSNPN and CDR2 SVGIG (reference sequence). CDR3 DNA sequence: TGTGCCTCTGACCCTCCGGGTGGCCCGAAAGGGACCCAGTACTTC. It translates to CASDPPGGPKGTQYF.

This clonotype was found a few times. With a much larger clone just one base away, this may be a read error. The chain employs TRBV30 and TRBJ1-1, with TRBD1 as a possible D gene (5 bases). CDR1 and CDR2 (germline): GTSNPN, SVGIG (reference sequence). This CDR3 has 13 residues. Trimming removed 0 bases at V and 3 bases at J, with 8 bases between. The CDR3 DNA follows: TGTGCCTGGAGTGTACCAGGGTACACTGAAGCTTTCTTT. Translated: CAWSVPGYTEAFF.

This clonotype has just a few counts. This chain joins TRBV20-1 and TRBJ1-5, with D possibly matching TRBD1 (5 bases). CDR1 and CDR2 (germline): DFQATT, SNEGSKA (reference sequence). Trimming removed 6 bases from V and 0 bases from J, with 18 bases in between. This CDR3 is built from 16 residues. The CDR3, as DNA: TGCAGTGCCAAGAGGGAGGGCGACAGTAGCAATCAGCCCCAGCATTTT. It specifies CSAKREGDSSNQPQHF.